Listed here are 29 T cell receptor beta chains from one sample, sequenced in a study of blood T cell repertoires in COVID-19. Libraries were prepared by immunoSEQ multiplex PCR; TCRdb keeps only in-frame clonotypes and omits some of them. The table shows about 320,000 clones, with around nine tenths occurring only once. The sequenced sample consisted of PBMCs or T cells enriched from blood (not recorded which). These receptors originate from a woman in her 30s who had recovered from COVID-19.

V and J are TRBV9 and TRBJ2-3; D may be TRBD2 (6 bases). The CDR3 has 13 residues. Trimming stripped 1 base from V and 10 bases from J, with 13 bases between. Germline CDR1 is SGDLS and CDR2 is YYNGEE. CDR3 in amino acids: CASSVRSGEAQYF. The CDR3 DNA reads TGTGCCAGCAGCGTAAGGTCCGGGGAGGCGCAGTATTTT.

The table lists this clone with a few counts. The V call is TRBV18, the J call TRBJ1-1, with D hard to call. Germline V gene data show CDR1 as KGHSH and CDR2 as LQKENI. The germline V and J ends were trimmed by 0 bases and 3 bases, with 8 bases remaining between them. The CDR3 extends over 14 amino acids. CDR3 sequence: CASSPPKGDTEAFF. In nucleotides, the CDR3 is TGTGCCAGCTCACCACCGAAGGGAGACACTGAAGCTTTCTTT.

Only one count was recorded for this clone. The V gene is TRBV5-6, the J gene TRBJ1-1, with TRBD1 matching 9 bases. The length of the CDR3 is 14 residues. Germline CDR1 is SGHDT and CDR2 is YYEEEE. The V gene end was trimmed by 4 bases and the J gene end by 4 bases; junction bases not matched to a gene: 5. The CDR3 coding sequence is TGTGCCAGCAGCGGTACAGGGGGCGCCACTGAAGCTTTCTTT. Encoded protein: CASSGTGGATEAFF.

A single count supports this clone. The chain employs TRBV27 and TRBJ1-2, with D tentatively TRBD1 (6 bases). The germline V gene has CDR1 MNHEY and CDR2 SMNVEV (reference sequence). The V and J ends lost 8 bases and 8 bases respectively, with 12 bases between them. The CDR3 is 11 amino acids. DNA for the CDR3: TGTGCCAGCGGGGGCCTCGCGGGCTACACCTTC. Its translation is CASGGLAGYTF.

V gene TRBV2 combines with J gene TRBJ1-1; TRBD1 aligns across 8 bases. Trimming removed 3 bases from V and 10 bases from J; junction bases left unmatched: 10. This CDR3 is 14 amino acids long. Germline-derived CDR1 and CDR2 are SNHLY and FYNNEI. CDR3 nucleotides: TGTGCCAGCAGTGAGAGCAGGGGGCCTTGGGGAGCTTTCTTT. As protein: CASSESRGPWGAFF.

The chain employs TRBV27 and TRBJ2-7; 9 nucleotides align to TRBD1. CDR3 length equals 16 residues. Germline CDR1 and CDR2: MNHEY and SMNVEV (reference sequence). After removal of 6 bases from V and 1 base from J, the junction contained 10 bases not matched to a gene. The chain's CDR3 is CASSINSDRGSYEQYF. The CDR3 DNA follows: TGTGCCAGCAGCATTAACTCGGACAGGGGTTCCTACGAGCAGTACTTC.

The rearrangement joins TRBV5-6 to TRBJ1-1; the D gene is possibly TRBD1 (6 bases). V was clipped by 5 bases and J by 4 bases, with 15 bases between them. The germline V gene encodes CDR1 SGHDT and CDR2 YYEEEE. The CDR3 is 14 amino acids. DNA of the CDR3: TGTGCCAGCAGAAAGGACAGAGGGGGCACTGAAGCTTTCTTT. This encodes CASRKDRGGTEAFF. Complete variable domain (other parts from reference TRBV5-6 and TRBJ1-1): DAGVTQSPTHLIKTRGQQVTLRCSPKSGHDTVSWYQQALGQGPQFIFQYYEEEERQRGNFPDRFSGHQFPNYSSELNVNALLLGDSALYLCASRKDRGGTEAFFGQGTRLTVV.

CDR3 protein: CASKKQGATEAFF. The DNA for the CDR3 is TGTGCCAGCAAAAAACAGGGGGCCACTGAAGCTTTCTTT. This chain connects TRBV6-5 to TRBJ1-1; the match to TRBD1 covers 9 bases. CDR1 MNHEY and CDR2 SVGAGI come from the germline V gene. The CDR3 contains 13 residues. The V and J ends lost 7 bases and 4 bases, in that order; junction bases with no gene match: 4.

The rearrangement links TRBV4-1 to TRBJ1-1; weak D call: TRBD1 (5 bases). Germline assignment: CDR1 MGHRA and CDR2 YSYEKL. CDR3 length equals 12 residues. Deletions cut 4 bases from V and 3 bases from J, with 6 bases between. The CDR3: CASSRGDTEAFF. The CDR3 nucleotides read TGCGCCAGCAGCCGGGGGGACACTGAAGCTTTCTTT.

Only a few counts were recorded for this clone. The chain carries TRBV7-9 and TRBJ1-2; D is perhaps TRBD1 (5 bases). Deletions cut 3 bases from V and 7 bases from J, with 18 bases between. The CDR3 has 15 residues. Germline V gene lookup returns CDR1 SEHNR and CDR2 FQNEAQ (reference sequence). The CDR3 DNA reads TGTGCCAGCAGCTTCAGCCCCCGGGACTCCCTTGGCTACACCTTC. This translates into CASSFSPRDSLGYTF.

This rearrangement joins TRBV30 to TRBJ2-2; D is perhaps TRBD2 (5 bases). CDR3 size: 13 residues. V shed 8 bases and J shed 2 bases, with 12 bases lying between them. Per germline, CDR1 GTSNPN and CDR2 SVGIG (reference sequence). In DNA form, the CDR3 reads TGTGCCCAGAGGACTCCTAACACCGGGGAGCTGTTTTTT. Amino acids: CAQRTPNTGELFF.

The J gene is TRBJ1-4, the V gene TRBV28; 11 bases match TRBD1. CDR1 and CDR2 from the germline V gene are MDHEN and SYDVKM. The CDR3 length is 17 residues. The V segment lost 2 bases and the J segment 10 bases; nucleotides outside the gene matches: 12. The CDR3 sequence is CASSLDGTGTGGRKLFF. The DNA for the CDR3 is TGTGCCAGCAGTTTAGATGGCACCGGGACAGGGGGAAGAAAACTGTTTTTT.

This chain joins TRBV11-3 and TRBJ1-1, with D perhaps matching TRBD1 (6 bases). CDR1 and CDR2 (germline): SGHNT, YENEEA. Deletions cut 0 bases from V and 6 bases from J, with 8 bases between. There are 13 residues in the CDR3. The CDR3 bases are TGTGCCAGCAGCTTAGAGGGGGCTTCTGAAGCTTTCTTT. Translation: CASSLEGASEAFF.

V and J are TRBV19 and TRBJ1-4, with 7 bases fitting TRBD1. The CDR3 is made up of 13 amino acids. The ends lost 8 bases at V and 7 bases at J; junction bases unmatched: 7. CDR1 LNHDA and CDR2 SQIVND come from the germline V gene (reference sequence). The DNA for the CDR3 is TGTGCCAGTCTTTCACAGGGGATTGAAAAACTGTTTTTT. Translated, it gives CASLSQGIEKLFF.

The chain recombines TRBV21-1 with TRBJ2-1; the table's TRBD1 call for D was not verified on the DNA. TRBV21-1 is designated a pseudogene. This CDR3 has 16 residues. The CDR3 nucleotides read TGTGCCTGCCGAAAGGGGAAACAATTCCGGGACAATGAGCAGTTCTTC. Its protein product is CACRKGKQFRDNEQFF.

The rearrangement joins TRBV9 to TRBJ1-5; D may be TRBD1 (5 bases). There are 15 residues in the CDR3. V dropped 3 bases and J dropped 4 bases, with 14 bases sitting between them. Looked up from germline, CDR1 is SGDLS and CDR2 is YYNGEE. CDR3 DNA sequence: TGTGCCAGCAGCGCAGGGTCCATGCGGAATCAGCCCCAGCATTTT. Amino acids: CASSAGSMRNQPQHF.

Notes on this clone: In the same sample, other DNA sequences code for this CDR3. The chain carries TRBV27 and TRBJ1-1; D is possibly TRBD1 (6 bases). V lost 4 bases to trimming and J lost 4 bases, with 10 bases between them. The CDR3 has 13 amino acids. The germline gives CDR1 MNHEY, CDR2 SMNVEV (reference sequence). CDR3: CASSYRVSTEAFF. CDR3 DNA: TGTGCCAGCAGTTACAGGGTTAGCACTGAAGCTTTCTTT.

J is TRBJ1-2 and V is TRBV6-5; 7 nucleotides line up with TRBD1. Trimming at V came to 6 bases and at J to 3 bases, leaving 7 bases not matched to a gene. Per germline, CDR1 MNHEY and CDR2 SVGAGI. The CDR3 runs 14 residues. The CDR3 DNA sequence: TGTGCCAGCAGGGAGGGGGCGACGGACTATGGCTACACCTTC. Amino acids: CASREGATDYGYTF.

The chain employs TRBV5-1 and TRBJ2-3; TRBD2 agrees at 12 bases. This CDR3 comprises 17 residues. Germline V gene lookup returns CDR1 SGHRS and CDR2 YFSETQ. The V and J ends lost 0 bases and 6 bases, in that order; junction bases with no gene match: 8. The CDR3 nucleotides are TGCGCCAGCAGCTTGGCGGCTAGCGGGGGGGGAATGGATACGCAGTATTTT. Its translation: CASSLAASGGGMDTQYF.

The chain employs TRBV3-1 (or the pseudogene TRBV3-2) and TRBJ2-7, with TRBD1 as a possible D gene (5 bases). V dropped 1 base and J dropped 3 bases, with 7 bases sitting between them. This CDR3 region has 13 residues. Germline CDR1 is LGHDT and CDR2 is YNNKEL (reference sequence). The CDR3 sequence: CASSQVDSYEQYF. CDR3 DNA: TGTGCCAGCAGCCAAGTCGACAGCTACGAGCAGTACTTC.

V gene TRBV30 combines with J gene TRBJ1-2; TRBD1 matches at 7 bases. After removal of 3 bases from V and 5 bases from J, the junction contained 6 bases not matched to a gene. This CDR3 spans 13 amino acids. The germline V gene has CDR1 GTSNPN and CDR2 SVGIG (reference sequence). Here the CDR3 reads CAWRIDRVYGYTF. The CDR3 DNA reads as TGTGCCTGGAGAATCGACAGGGTTTATGGCTACACCTTC.

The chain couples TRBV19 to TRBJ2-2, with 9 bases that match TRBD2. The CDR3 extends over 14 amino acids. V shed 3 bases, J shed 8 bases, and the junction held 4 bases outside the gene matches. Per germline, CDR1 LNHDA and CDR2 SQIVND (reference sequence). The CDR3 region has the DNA TGTGCCAGTAGTATGGGACTAGCTGGTGGGGAGCTGTTTTTT. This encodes CASSMGLAGGELFF.

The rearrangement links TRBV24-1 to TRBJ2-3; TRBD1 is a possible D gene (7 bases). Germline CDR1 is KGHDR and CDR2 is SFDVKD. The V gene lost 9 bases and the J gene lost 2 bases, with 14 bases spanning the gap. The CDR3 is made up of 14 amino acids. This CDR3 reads CATAGGTATDTQYF. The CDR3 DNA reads TGTGCCACCGCAGGGGGGACTGCCACAGATACGCAGTATTTT.

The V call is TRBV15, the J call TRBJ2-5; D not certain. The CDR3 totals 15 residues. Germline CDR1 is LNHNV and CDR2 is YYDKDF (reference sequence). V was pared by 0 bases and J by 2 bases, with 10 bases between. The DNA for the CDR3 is TGTGCCACCAGCAGAGATCGTGCCAGTCAAGAGACCCAGTACTTC. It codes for CATSRDRASQETQYF.

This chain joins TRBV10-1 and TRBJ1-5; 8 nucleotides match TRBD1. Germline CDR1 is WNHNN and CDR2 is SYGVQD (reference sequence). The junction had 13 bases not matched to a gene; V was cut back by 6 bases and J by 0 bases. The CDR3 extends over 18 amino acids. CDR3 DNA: TGCGCCAGCAGCGAGATCTTGCCAGGGGGCATTAGCAATCAGCCCCAGCATTTT. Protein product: CASSEILPGGISNQPQHF.

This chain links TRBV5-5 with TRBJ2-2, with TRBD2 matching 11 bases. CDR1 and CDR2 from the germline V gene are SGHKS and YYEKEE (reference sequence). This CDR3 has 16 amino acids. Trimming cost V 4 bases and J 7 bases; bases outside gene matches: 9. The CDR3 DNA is TGTGCCAGCAGCATCGGACTAGCGGGTCGTGGCGGGGAGCTGTTTTTT. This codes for CASSIGLAGRGGELFF.

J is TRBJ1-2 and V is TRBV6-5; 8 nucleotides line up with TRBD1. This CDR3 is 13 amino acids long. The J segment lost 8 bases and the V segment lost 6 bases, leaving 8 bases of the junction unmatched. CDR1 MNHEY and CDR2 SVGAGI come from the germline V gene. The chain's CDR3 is CASRPGQGVGYTF. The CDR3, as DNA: TGTGCCAGCAGGCCAGGACAGGGCGTAGGCTACACCTTC.

CDR3 nucleotide sequence: TGTGCCAGCTCCGGTTCACAGAAAGGCGGCTACACCTTC. Translating gives CASSGSQKGGYTF. The chain couples TRBV19 to TRBJ1-2; no reliable D call. This CDR3 comprises 13 residues. V lost 9 bases and J 8 bases, leaving 19 bases between the germline ends. Germline values: CDR1 LNHDA, CDR2 SQIVND (reference sequence).

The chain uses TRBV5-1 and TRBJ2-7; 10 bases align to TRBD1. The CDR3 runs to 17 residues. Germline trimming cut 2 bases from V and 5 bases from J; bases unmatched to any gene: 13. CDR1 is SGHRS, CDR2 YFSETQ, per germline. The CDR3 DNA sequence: TGCGCCAGCAGCTTCCCCACCCCGGGACAGGGGAGCCACGAGCAGTACTTC. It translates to CASSFPTPGQGSHEQYF.